Described below is a single TCR beta chain sequence and its context. In the same sample, other DNA sequences code for this CDR3. TCRdb keeps only in-frame clones here, not all; method: immunoSEQ multiplex PCR. The data hold under 600,000 clones, with 98% observed a single time. This sample is part of a study of shared clonotypes between healthy human individuals. Trimming removed 7 bases from V and 4 bases from J; junction bases left unmatched: 3. The germline V gene has CDR1 SQVTM and CDR2 ANQGSEA. CDR3 length: 12 amino acids. Positive CCR7 selection of CD45RO-negative cells yielded the naive CD8 cells, and terminally differentiated effector memory CD45RA+ cells were excluded. Every contributor of samples was a Caucasian grown-up residing in Nashville, Tennessee.

The sequenced material came from naive CD8+ T cells sorted from blood. This sequence originates from a man aged 30-40 years in good health. The chain joins TRBV29-1 to TRBJ2-7, with 11 bases fitting TRBD1. The CDR3 DNA reads TGCAGCGCCGGGACAGGGGGTTACGAGCAGTACTTC. Its protein is CSAGTGGYEQYF.